This TCR beta chain was profiled in a study of blood T cell repertoires in COVID-19. V gave up 8 bases and J gave up 6 bases; unmatched junction bases: 5. This CDR3 comprises 11 residues. The germline V gene encodes CDR1 DFQATT and CDR2 SNEGSKA (reference sequence). Clones were sequenced by immunoSEQ multiplex PCR, and TCRdb holds only the in-frame ones, with some missing. The sample includes 150,000 to 200,000 clones, roughly 82% of them seen just once. The specimen was peripheral blood. This chain connects TRBV20-1 to TRBJ2-3; the match to TRBD2 covers 7 bases. The receptor was isolated from a woman aged 25 to 39 with acute or convalescent COVID-19. The chain's CDR3 is CSPLGGDTQYF. CDR3 DNA: TGCAGTCCCCTGGGAGGGGATACGCAGTATTTT.